This T cell receptor (beta chain) was observed in a study of blood T cell repertoires in COVID-19. Background on the study: Specimens from acute and convalescent COVID-19 originated in the United States, Italy and Spain. PBMCs, B-cell-depleted T cells, or T cells provided the cDNA or gDNA that made up the material.

Source study methods: Cell counts per sample came from amplifying reference gene primers. The method was immunoSEQ multiplex PCR; TCRdb's version includes in-frame clones alone and lacks a portion of them. V and J calls and clone size are those listed in that table; D and trimming were worked out from the DNA. The sample has roughly 90,000 clones; 87% are singletons. The CDR3 contains 14 residues. CDR1 is SEHNR, CDR2 FQNEAQ, per germline (reference sequence). V was cut by 2 bases and J by 5 bases, with 9 bases left in between. The chain is built from TRBV7-9 and TRBJ2-2; a weak D match, TRBD1 (5 bases). The receptor was derived from a human donor in a cohort sampled during active COVID-19. Sequencing used peripheral blood. CDR3 sequence: CASSLQGETGELFF. CDR3 sequence (DNA): TGTGCCAGCAGCTTACAGGGCGAGACCGGGGAGCTGTTTTTT.